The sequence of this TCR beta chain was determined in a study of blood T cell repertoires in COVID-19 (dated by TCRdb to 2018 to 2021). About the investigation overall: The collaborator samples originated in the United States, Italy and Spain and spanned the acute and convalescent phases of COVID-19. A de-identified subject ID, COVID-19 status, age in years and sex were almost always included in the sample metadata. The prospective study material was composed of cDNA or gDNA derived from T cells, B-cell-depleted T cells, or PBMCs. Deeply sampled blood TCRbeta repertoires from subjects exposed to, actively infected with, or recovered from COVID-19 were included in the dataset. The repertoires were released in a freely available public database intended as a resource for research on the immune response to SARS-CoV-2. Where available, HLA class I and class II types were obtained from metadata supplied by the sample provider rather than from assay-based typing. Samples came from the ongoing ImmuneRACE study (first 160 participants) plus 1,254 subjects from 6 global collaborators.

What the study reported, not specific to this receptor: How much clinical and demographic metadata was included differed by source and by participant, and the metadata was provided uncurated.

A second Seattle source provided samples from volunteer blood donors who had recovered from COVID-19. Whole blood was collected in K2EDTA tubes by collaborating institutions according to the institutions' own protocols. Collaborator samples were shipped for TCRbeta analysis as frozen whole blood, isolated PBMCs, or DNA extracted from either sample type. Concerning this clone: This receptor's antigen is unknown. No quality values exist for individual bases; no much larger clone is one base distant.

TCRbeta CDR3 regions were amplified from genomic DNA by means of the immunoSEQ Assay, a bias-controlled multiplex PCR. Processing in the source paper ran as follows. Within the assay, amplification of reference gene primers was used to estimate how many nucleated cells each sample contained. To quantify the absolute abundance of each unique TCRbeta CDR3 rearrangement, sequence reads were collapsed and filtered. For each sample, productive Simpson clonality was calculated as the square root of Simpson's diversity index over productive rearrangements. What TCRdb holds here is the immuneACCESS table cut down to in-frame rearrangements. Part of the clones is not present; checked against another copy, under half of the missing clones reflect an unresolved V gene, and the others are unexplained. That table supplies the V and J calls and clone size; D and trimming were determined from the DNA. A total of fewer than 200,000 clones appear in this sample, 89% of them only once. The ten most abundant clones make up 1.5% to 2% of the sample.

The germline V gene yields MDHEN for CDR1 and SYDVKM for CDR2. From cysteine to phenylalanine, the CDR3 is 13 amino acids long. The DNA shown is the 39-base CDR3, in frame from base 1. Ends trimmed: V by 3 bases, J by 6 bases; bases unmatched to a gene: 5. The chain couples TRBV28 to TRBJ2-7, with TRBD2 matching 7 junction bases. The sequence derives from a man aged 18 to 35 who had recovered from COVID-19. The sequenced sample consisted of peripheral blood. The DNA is TGTGCCAGCAGTTTCGGGGGGAAGGTCGAGCAGTACTTC. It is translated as CASSFGGKVEQYF.